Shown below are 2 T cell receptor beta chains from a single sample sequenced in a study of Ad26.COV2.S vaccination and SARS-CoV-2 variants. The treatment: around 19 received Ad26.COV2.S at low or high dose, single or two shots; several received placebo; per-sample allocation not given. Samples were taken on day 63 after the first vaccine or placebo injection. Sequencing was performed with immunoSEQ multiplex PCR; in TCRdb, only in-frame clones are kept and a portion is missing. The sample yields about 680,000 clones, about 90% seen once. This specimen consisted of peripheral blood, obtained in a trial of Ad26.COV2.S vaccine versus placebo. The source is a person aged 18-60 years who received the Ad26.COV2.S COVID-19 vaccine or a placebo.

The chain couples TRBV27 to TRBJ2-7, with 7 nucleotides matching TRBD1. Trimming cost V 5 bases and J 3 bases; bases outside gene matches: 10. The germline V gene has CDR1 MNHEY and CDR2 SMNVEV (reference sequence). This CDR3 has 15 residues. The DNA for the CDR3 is TGTGCCAGCAGTCTAACGACAGGGCCCAACTACGAGCAGTACTTC. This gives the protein CASSLTTGPNYEQYF.

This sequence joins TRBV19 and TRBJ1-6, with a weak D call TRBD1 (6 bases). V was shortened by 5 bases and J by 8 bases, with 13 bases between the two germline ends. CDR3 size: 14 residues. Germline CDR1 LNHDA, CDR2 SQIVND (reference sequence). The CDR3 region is CASSFGTYDSPLHF. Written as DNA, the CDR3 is TGTGCCAGTAGTTTTGGGACATACGATTCACCCCTCCACTTT.